This T cell receptor (beta chain) is drawn from a study of blood T cell repertoires in COVID-19. For the study at large: Whether acute or convalescent, the COVID-19 samples came from the United States, Italy and Spain.

CDR3 length equals 15 residues. CDR1 SGHNT and CDR2 YYREEE come from the germline V gene (reference sequence). V lost 1 base and J lost 1, with 10 bases in between. This clone was picked up a small number of times. Assay: immunoSEQ multiplex PCR; the TCRdb copy retains only in-frame clones and omits some. The sample has around 97,000 clones; around four fifths are singletons. This clonotype was sampled from a human donor in a cohort sampled during active COVID-19. This chain links TRBV5-4 with TRBJ2-3; D uncertain. Sequencing input: peripheral blood. CDR3 coding DNA: TGTGCCAGCAGCTTGACTCAGAGCGGCACAGATACGCAGTATTTT. Translated, it gives CASSLTQSGTDTQYF.